This TCR beta chain was recorded in a study of blood T cell repertoires in COVID-19. The repertoire was sequenced with immunoSEQ multiplex PCR; TCRdb's copy has only in-frame clones and lacks some. The sample carries around 200,000 clones, 80% to 90% recorded once. CDR1 and CDR2 from the germline V gene are LGHNA and YSLEER. The CDR3 length is 13 residues. V was shortened by 0 bases and J by 4 bases, with 7 bases between the two germline ends. V gene TRBV4-3 combines with J gene TRBJ2-7; D is unclear. The sequenced sample consisted of peripheral blood. The source is a man aged 55 to 70 with acute or convalescent COVID-19. This chain's CDR3 is CASSQETRYEQYF. CDR3 in DNA: TGCGCCAGCAGCCAAGAGACGAGGTACGAGCAGTACTTC.